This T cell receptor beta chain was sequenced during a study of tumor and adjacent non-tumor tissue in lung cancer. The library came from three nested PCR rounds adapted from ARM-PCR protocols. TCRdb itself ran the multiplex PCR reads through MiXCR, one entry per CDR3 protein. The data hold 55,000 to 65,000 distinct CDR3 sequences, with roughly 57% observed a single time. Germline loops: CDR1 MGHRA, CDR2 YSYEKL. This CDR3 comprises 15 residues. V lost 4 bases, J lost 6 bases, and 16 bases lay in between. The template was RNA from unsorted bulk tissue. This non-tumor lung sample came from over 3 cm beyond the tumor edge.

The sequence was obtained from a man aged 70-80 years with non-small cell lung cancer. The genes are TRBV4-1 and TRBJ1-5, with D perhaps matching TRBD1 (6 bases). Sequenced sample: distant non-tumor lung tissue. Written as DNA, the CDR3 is TGCGCCAGCAGCCGATCGGACAGTCGGGGTCAGCCCCAGCATTTT. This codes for CASSRSDSRGQPQHF.